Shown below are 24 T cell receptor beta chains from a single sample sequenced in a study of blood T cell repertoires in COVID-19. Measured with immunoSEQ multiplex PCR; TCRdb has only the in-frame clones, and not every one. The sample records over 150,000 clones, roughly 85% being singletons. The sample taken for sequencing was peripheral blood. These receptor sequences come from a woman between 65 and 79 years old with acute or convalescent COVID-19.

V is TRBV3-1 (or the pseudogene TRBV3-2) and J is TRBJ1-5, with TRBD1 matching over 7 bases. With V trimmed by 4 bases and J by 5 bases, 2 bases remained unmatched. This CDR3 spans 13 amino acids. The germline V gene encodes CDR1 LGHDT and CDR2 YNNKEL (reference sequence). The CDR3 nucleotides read TGTGCCAGCAGCCTACAGGGGTATCAGCCCCAGCATTTT. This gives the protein CASSLQGYQPQHF.

The CDR3 DNA reads as TGTGCCAGTACTTATTCCGGGACTAGAGGCGAGCAGTACTTC. Amino acid sequence: CASTYSGTRGEQYF. The genes are TRBV19 and TRBJ2-7, with 8 bases identical to TRBD2. Per the germline V gene, CDR1 is LNHDA and CDR2 is SQIVND (reference sequence). Trimming removed 7 bases from V and 6 bases from J; junction bases left unmatched: 11. The CDR3 runs 14 residues.

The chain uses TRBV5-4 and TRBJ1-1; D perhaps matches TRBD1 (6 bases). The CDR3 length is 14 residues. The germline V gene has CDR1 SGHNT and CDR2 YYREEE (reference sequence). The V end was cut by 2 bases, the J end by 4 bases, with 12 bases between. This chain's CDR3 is CASSLAGVGTEAFF. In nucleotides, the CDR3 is TGTGCCAGCAGCTTAGCAGGGGTTGGCACTGAAGCTTTCTTT. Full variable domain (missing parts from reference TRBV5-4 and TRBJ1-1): ETGVTQSPTHLIKTRGQQVTLRCSSQSGHNTVSWYQQALGQGPQFIFQYYREEENGRGNFPPRFSGLQFPNYSSELNVNALELDDSALYLCASSLAGVGTEAFFGQGTRLTVV.

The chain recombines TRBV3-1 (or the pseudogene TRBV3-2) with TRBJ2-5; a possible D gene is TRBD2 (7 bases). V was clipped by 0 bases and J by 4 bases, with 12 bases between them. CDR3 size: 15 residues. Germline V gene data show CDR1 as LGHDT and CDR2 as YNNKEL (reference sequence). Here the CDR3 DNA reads TGTGCCAGCAGCCAAGATACAGGGAGGGCAGAGACCCAGTACTTC. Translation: CASSQDTGRAETQYF.

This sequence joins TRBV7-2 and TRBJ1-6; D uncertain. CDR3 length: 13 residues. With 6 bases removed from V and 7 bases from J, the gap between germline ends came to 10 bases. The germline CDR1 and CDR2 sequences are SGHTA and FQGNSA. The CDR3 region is CASSSSWNSPLHF. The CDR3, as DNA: TGTGCCAGCAGTTCCAGTTGGAATTCACCCCTCCACTTT.

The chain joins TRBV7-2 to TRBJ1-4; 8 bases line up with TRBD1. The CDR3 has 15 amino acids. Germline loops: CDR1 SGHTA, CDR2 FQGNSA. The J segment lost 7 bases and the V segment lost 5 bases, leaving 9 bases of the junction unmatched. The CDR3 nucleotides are TGTGCCAGCAGCGATAAGACAGGGGAGCGTGAAAAACTGTTTTTT. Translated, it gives CASSDKTGEREKLFF. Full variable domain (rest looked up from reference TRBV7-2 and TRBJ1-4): GAGVSQSPSNKVTEKGKDVELRCDPISGHTALYWYRQSLGQGLEFLIYFQGNSAPDKSGLPSDRFSAERTGGSVSTLTIQRTQQEDSAVYLCASSDKTGEREKLFFGSGTQLSVL.

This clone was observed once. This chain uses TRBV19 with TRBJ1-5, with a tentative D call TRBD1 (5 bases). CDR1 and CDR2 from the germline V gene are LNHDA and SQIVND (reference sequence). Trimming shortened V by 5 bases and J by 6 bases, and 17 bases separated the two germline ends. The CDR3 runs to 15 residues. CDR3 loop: CASSPQGPLSQPQHF. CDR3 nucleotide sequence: TGTGCCAGTAGTCCCCAGGGTCCCCTTAGTCAGCCCCAGCATTTT.

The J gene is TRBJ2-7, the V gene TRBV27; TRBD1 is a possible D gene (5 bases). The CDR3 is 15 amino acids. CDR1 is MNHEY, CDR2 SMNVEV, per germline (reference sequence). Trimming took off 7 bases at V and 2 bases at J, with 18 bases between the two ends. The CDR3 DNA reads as TGTGCCAGCACCGTTTTCGGTCAGGGAACCTACGAGCAGTACTTC. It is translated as CASTVFGQGTYEQYF.

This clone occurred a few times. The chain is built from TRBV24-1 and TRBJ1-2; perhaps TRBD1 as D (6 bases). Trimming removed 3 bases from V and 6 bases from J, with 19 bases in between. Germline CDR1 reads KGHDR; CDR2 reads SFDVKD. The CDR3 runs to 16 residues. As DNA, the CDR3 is TGTGCCACCAGTGATCCACAGGGAAGTGGACTTAATGGCTACACCTTC. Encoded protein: CATSDPQGSGLNGYTF.

The CDR3 DNA follows: TGTGCCAGCGCCCTAGCGGGAGCACGAGAGACCCAGTACTTC. Translating it yields CASALAGARETQYF. The chain is built from TRBV14 and TRBJ2-5; 10 nucleotides match TRBD2. V lost 8 bases and J lost 4; bases outside the gene matches: 7. This CDR3 is built from 14 residues. Germline V gene sequence: CDR1 SGHDN, CDR2 FVKESK.

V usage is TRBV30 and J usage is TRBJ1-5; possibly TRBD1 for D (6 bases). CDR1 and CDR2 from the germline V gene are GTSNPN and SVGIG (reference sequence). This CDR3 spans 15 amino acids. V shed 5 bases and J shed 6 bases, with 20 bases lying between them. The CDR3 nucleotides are TGTGCCTGGGGGGGCCTCCGGGGTTCTGGTCAGCCCCAGCATTTT. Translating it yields CAWGGLRGSGQPQHF.

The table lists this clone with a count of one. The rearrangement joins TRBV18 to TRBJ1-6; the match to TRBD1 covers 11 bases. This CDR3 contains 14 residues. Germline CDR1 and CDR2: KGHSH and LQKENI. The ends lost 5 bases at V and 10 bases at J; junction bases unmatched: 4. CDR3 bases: TGTGCCAGCTCAACCGGGACAGGGGGGTCACCCCTCCACTTT. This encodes CASSTGTGGSPLHF. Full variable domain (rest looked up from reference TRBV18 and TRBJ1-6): NAGVMQNPRHLVRRRGQEARLRCSPMKGHSHVYWYRQLPEEGLKFMVYLQKENIIDESGMPKERFSAEFPKEGPSILRIQQVVRGDSAAYFCASSTGTGGSPLHFGNGTRLTVT.

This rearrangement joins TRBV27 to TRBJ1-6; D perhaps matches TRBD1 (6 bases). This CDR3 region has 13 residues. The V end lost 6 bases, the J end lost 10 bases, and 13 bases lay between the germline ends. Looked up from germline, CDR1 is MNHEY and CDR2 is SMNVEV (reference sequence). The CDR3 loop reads CASSPQGSSPLHF. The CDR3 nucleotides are TGTGCCAGCAGCCCACAGGGAAGCTCACCCCTCCACTTT.

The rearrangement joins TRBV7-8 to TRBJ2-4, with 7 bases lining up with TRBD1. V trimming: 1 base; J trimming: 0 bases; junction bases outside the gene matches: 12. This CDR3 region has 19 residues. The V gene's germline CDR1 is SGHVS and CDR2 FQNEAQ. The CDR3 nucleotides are TGTGCCAGCAGCTTAGGTGCCTTAAGACAGGGTCTAGCCAAAAACATTCAGTACTTC. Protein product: CASSLGALRQGLAKNIQYF.

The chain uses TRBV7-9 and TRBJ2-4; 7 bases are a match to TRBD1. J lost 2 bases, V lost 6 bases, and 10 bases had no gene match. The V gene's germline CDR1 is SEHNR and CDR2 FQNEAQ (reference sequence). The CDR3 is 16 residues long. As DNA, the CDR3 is TGTGCCAGCAGTTCCGGGACAGAGAAGACCAAAAACATTCAGTACTTC. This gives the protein CASSSGTEKTKNIQYF.

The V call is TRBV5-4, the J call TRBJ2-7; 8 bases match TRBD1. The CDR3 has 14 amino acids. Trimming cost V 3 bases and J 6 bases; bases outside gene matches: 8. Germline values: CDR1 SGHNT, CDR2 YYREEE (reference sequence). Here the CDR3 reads CASSSDRGLGEQYF. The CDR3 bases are TGTGCCAGCAGCTCCGACAGGGGATTGGGCGAGCAGTACTTC.

CDR3 bases: TGTGCCAGCAGCTTTGCACCCTATTCGGACAGGGTTTCCTACGAGCAGTACTTC. This translates into CASSFAPYSDRVSYEQYF. V gene TRBV5-5 combines with J gene TRBJ2-7, with 8 bases identical to TRBD1. Germline CDR1 SGHKS, CDR2 YYEKEE (reference sequence). V dropped 2 bases and J dropped 1; count of bases not matched to a gene: 14. This CDR3 is 18 amino acids long. Based on the CDR3 plus reference TRBV5-5 and TRBJ2-7, the full variable domain is DAGVTQSPTHLIKTRGQQVTLRCSPISGHKSVSWYQQVLGQGPQFIFQYYEKEERGRGNFPDRFSARQFPNYSSELNVNALLLGDSALYLCASSFAPYSDRVSYEQYFGPGTRLTVT.

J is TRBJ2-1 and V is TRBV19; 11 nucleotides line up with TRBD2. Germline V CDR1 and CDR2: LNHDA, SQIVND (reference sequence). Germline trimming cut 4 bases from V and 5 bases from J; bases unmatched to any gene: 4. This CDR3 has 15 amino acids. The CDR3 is CASSTGLAAHNEQFF. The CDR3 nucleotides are TGTGCCAGTAGTACGGGACTAGCGGCCCACAATGAGCAGTTCTTC.

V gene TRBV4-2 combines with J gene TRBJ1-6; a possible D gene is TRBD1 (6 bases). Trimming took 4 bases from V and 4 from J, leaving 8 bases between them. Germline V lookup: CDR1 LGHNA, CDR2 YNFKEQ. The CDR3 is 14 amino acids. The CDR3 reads CASSRQAYNSPLHF. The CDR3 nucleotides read TGTGCCAGCAGCCGACAGGCTTATAATTCACCCCTCCACTTT.

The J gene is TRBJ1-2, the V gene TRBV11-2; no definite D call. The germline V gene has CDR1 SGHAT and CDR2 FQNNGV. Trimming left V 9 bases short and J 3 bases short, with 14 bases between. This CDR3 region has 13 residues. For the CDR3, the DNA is TGTGCCAGTGCTCCAGGTCAGGACTATGGCTACACCTTC. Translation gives CASAPGQDYGYTF.

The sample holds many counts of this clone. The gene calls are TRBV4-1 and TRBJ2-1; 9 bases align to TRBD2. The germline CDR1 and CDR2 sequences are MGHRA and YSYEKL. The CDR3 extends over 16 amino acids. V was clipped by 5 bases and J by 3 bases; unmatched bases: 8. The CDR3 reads CASSSRTSVIYNEQFF. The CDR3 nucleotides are TGCGCCAGCAGCTCCCGGACTAGCGTAATCTACAATGAGCAGTTCTTC.

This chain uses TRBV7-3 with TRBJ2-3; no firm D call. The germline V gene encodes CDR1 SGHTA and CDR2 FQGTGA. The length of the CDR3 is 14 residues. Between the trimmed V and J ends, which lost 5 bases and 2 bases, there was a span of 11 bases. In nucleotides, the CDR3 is TGTGCCAGCAGCCTGGCAGGCGCCACAGATACGCAGTATTTT. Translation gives CASSLAGATDTQYF.

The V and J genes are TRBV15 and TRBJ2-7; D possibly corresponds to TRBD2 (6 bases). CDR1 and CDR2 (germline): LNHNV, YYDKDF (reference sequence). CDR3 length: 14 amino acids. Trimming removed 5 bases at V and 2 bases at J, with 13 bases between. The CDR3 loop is CATSPDTGAYEQYF. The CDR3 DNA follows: TGTGCCACCAGCCCGGATACGGGGGCCTACGAGCAGTACTTC.

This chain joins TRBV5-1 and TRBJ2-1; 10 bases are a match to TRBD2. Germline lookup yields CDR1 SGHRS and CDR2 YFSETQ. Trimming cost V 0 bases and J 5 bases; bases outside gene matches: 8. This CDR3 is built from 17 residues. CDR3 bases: TGCGCCAGCAGCTTGGAAATGAGCGGGAGGGCCAACAATGAGCAGTTCTTC. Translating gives CASSLEMSGRANNEQFF.